The 9 T cell receptor beta chains in this list originate from one sample, sequenced in a study of cytomegalovirus exposure and HLA in healthy donors. PCR primers comprised 60 Vbeta and 13 Jbeta primers. Repertoires were generated with immunoSEQ multiplex PCR, while TCRdb's copy carries only in-frame clones and drops some. The sample lists around 100,000 clones, around 81% seen once, with around 5.2% in the top ten. Material: PBMCs. The origin of the receptors is a man aged 35-49 years in good health and CMV-seropositive.

This rearrangement joins TRBV7-6 to TRBJ2-4; 10 bases align to TRBD1. V lost 5 bases to trimming and J lost 2 bases; unmatched junction nucleotides: 6. The CDR3 is 16 residues long. The germline V gene has CDR1 SGHVS and CDR2 FNYEAQ. The CDR3 here is CASSTGQGITKNIQYF. CDR3 nucleotide sequence: TGTGCCAGCAGCACGGGACAGGGGATTACCAAAAACATTCAGTACTTC.

In regard to this clone: The junction differs from germline at one of its ends, possibly a read error. The chain is built from TRBV7-2 and TRBJ2-6, with TRBD2 matching 12 bases. CDR1 and CDR2 (germline): SGHTA, FQGNSA. The CDR3 is made up of 17 amino acids. Written as DNA, the CDR3 is TGTGCCAGCAGCTCCCGACTAGCGGGGGCTGGGGCCAACGGCCTGACTTTC. It codes for CASSSRLAGAGANGLTF.

V usage is TRBV5-1 and J usage is TRBJ1-6, with 8 bases matching TRBD1. Trimming cost V 0 bases and J 4 bases; bases outside gene matches: 6. The germline gives CDR1 SGHRS, CDR2 YFSETQ. CDR3 length: 17 amino acids. CDR3 sequence reads: CASSLGQGAGYNSPLHF. Written as DNA, the CDR3 is TGCGCCAGCAGCTTGGGCCAGGGGGCTGGGTATAATTCACCCCTCCACTTT.

The V and J genes are TRBV27 and TRBJ2-3, with 10 bases identical to TRBD2. The CDR3 sequence is 17 residues long. Looked up from germline, CDR1 is MNHEY and CDR2 is SMNVEV (reference sequence). With V trimmed by 5 bases and J by 6 bases, 14 bases remained unmatched. The chain's CDR3 is CASSRYATSGKSDTQYF. CDR3 in DNA: TGTGCCAGCAGTCGATATGCTACTAGCGGGAAATCGGATACGCAGTATTTT.

This sequence joins TRBV7-9 and TRBJ1-1, with a tentative D call TRBD1 (5 bases). From germline, CDR1 is SEHNR and CDR2 FQNEAQ (reference sequence). The CDR3 sequence is 13 residues long. Between the trimmed V and J ends, which lost 5 bases and 2 bases, there was a span of 9 bases. The CDR3 region is CASSLTANTEAFF. The CDR3 DNA is TGTGCCAGCAGCCTGACAGCAAACACTGAAGCTTTCTTT.

V gene TRBV7-9 combines with J gene TRBJ2-7; D might be TRBD2 (6 bases). The CDR3 loop spans 13 amino acids. Trimming removed 3 bases at V and 4 bases at J, with 10 bases between. Germline loops: CDR1 SEHNR, CDR2 FQNEAQ (reference sequence). CDR3 loop: CASSFPGGYEQYF. The CDR3 nucleotides are TGTGCCAGCAGCTTTCCCGGGGGATACGAGCAGTACTTC.

The chain uses TRBV5-6 and TRBJ1-2, with D possibly matching TRBD1 (5 bases). V shed 5 bases and J shed 0 bases, with 11 bases lying between them. The CDR3 is 14 amino acids. From germline, CDR1 is SGHDT and CDR2 YYEEEE. The CDR3 DNA reads as TGTGCCAGCAGTTTCGACAGAGCTAACTATGGCTACACCTTC. It encodes CASSFDRANYGYTF. The full variable domain, its missing parts supplied by reference TRBV5-6 and TRBJ1-2, is DAGVTQSPTHLIKTRGQQVTLRCSPKSGHDTVSWYQQALGQGPQFIFQYYEEEERQRGNFPDRFSGHQFPNYSSELNVNALLLGDSALYLCASSFDRANYGYTFGSGTRLTVV.

The count of this clone is one. The genes are TRBV9 and TRBJ2-7, with 10 bases identical to TRBD1. The CDR3 is made up of 16 amino acids. In germline, CDR1 is SGDLS, CDR2 YYNGEE. The ends lost 2 bases at V and 6 bases at J; junction bases unmatched: 11. CDR3 amino acids: CASSVFAGTGEGEQYF. For the CDR3, the DNA is TGTGCCAGCAGCGTTTTCGCCGGGACAGGGGAAGGCGAGCAGTACTTC.

This rearrangement joins TRBV2 to TRBJ1-5, with TRBD1 matching 7 bases. There are 18 residues in the CDR3. After removal of 3 bases from V and 0 bases from J, the junction contained 11 bases not matched to a gene. Germline CDR1 is SNHLY and CDR2 is FYNNEI. The CDR3 DNA follows: TGTGCCAGCAGTGATGAGGGACAGCCCGAGTATAGCAATCAGCCCCAGCATTTT. This codes for CASSDEGQPEYSNQPQHF.